These T cell receptor beta chains were read from a single sample in a study of T-cell memory formation after mild COVID-19. TCRdb used MiXCR to reprocess the 5' RACE reads, holding one entry per CDR3 protein. The table has more than 120,000 distinct CDR3 sequences, roughly 19% seen once; the top ten hold about 2.1%. The sequencing sample was made of PBMCs or a T cell subset sorted from them (not recorded which). The receptors were gathered from an adult woman who had mild COVID-19 (a few samples of this study predate the infection). Cell type and time point are not known. CDR3s include the opening cysteine and the closing phenylalanine or tryptophan. A D gene is named only where the DNA matches it firmly. A clone size is listed for some rows: how often the clone was seen (once, few, many), or a class if it is expanded.

j_gene: TRBJ1-1
v_gene: TRBV11-1
d_gene: .
abundance: few
CDR3nt: TGTGCCAGCAGCCCCCGAAGACAGGCCAACACTGAAGCTTTCTTT
CDR3aa: CASSPRRQANTEAFF

j_gene: TRBJ1-2
v_gene: TRBV7-2
d_gene: .
abundance: .
CDR3nt: TGTGCCAGCAGCCCCGTGTGGGCAAACTATGGCTACACCTTC
CDR3aa: CASSPVWANYGYTF

j_gene: TRBJ1-1
v_gene: TRBV12-3/TRBV12-4
d_gene: .
abundance: .
CDR3nt: TGTGCCAGCAGGACGGGGGGGTCCGAAGCTTTCTTT
CDR3aa: CASRTGGSEAFF

j_gene: TRBJ1-1
v_gene: TRBV5-1
d_gene: .
abundance: .
CDR3nt: TGCGCCAGCAGCTTGGTTGCAGGGGCGAACACTGAAGCTTTCTTT
CDR3aa: CASSLVAGANTEAFF

j_gene: TRBJ1-1
v_gene: TRBV5-6
d_gene: .
abundance: .
CDR3nt: TGTGCCAGCAGCCTCCCGGGACGGGGAATGAACACTGAAGCTTTCTTT
CDR3aa: CASSLPGRGMNTEAFF

j_gene: TRBJ1-1
v_gene: TRBV7-3
d_gene: .
abundance: .
CDR3nt: TGTGCCAGCAGCTTGGGCGGCGGTTATGAAGCTTTCTTT
CDR3aa: CASSLGGGYEAFF

j_gene: TRBJ2-1
v_gene: TRBV9
d_gene: .
abundance: .
CDR3nt: TGTGCCAGCAGCGGAGGTGGAGGGAGCTACAATGAGCAGTTCTTC
CDR3aa: CASSGGGGSYNEQFF

j_gene: TRBJ1-2
v_gene: TRBV30
d_gene: TRBD1
abundance: .
CDR3nt: TGTGCCTGGAAGAGGGACAGGGTCTATGGCTACACCTTC
CDR3aa: CAWKRDRVYGYTF

j_gene: TRBJ1-2
v_gene: TRBV5-1
d_gene: .
abundance: many
CDR3nt: TGCGCCAGCAGCTCGGACAGTAACTATGGCTACACCTTC
CDR3aa: CASSSDSNYGYTF

j_gene: TRBJ1-2
v_gene: TRBV20-1
d_gene: TRBD1
abundance: .
CDR3nt: TGCAGTGCTAGTACGGGACAGCTCTATGGCTACACCTTC
CDR3aa: CSASTGQLYGYTF

j_gene: TRBJ2-5
v_gene: TRBV24-1
d_gene: .
abundance: few
CDR3nt: TGTGCCACCAGTGACACCGGGGCAAATTTAGAGACCCAGTACTTC
CDR3aa: CATSDTGANLETQYF

j_gene: TRBJ2-1
v_gene: TRBV24-1
d_gene: .
abundance: .
CDR3nt: TGTGCCACCAGTGACCCCTACGGGAGAAGCTACAATGAGCAGTTCTTC
CDR3aa: CATSDPYGRSYNEQFF

j_gene: TRBJ1-6
v_gene: TRBV7-6
d_gene: .
abundance: .
CDR3nt: TGTGCCAGCAGCAAGACAGTGCTTAATTCACCCCTCCACTTT
CDR3aa: CASSKTVLNSPLHF

j_gene: TRBJ1-2
v_gene: TRBV7-2
d_gene: TRBD1
abundance: few
CDR3nt: TGTGCCAGCAGAAGGGACAGGCGCTATTATGGCTACACCTTC
CDR3aa: CASRRDRRYYGYTF

j_gene: TRBJ2-5
v_gene: TRBV6-5
d_gene: .
abundance: .
CDR3nt: TGTGCCAGCTCTCCCGTACCGGGCCTCCAAGAGACCCAGTACTTC
CDR3aa: CASSPVPGLQETQYF

j_gene: TRBJ2-7
v_gene: TRBV5-1
d_gene: TRBD2
abundance: .
CDR3nt: TGCGCCAGCAGCCTTAGCGGGAGACCCCCCTACGAGCAGTACTTC
CDR3aa: CASSLSGRPPYEQYF

j_gene: TRBJ2-2
v_gene: TRBV3-1
d_gene: .
abundance: .
CDR3nt: TGTGCCACCTCCTTAGGGGTCACCGGGGAGCTGTTTTTT
CDR3aa: CATSLGVTGELFF

j_gene: TRBJ2-2
v_gene: TRBV3-1
d_gene: TRBD1
abundance: many
CDR3nt: TGTGCCAGCAGCCCTGTGGGCAGGGGGCAGTACACCGGGGAGCTGTTTTTT
CDR3aa: CASSPVGRGQYTGELFF

j_gene: TRBJ2-3
v_gene: TRBV5-1
d_gene: TRBD2
abundance: .
CDR3nt: TGCGCCAGCAGCCCCCACGGCCGGACTAGCGGGGGGGCAGATACGCAGTATTTT
CDR3aa: CASSPHGRTSGGADTQYF

j_gene: TRBJ2-1
v_gene: TRBV6-5
d_gene: .
abundance: .
CDR3nt: TGTGCCAGCAGTTTGCGACAGGCCCGAGATGAGCAGTTCTTC
CDR3aa: CASSLRQARDEQFF

j_gene: TRBJ2-7
v_gene: TRBV10-3
d_gene: .
abundance: many
CDR3nt: TGTGCCATCAGTGAGTCGGGAAGTTACGAGCAGTACTTC
CDR3aa: CAISESGSYEQYF

j_gene: TRBJ2-3
v_gene: TRBV6-1
d_gene: .
abundance: .
CDR3nt: TGTGCCAGCAGCTTGAATACGGCAGATACGCAGTATTTT
CDR3aa: CASSLNTADTQYF

j_gene: TRBJ2-1
v_gene: TRBV11-2
d_gene: .
abundance: few
CDR3nt: TGTGCCAGCAGCCACCCCGGGGGTAATGAGCAGTTCTTC
CDR3aa: CASSHPGGNEQFF

j_gene: TRBJ2-1
v_gene: TRBV9
d_gene: TRBD2
abundance: .
CDR3nt: TGTGCCAGCAGCGTTACTAGCGGGATAATGAATGAGCAGTTCTTC
CDR3aa: CASSVTSGIMNEQFF

j_gene: TRBJ1-5
v_gene: TRBV18
d_gene: .
abundance: few
CDR3nt: TGTGCCAGCTCACCACCGGGCGCTAGCAATCAGCCCCAGCATTTT
CDR3aa: CASSPPGASNQPQHF

j_gene: TRBJ2-5
v_gene: TRBV6-5
d_gene: .
abundance: few
CDR3nt: TGTGCCAGCAGCATGGGACGAGGGGAGACCCAGTACTTC
CDR3aa: CASSMGRGETQYF

j_gene: TRBJ2-3
v_gene: TRBV4-1
d_gene: TRBD2
abundance: .
CDR3nt: TGCGCCAGCAGCCAAGCGGCGTTCGGCGGGGGGGCCCGTACAGATACGCAGTATTTT
CDR3aa: CASSQAAFGGGARTDTQYF

j_gene: TRBJ2-3
v_gene: TRBV5-1
d_gene: TRBD2
abundance: .
CDR3nt: TGCGCCAGCAGCCCCGAAACCTTAGCGGGGACCTGGTATTTT
CDR3aa: CASSPETLAGTWYF

j_gene: TRBJ2-2
v_gene: TRBV4-3
d_gene: TRBD1
abundance: few
CDR3nt: TGCGCCAGCAGCCAAGGGCAGGGGGCTAACACCGGGGAGCTGTTTTTT
CDR3aa: CASSQGQGANTGELFF

j_gene: TRBJ2-7
v_gene: TRBV4-2
d_gene: .
abundance: .
CDR3nt: TGTGCCAGCAGCCAGGGAAACGAGCAGTACTTC
CDR3aa: CASSQGNEQYF

j_gene: TRBJ2-7
v_gene: TRBV5-1
d_gene: .
abundance: medium-sized
CDR3nt: TGCGCCAGCAGCTTGGACTTCGGAAATACCTACGAGCAGTACTTC
CDR3aa: CASSLDFGNTYEQYF